This T cell receptor (beta chain) was sequenced during a study of T cell repertoires in cytomegalovirus infection. The CDR3 contains 17 residues. V was clipped by 1 base and J by 3 bases; unmatched bases: 3. Germline V gene lookup returns CDR1 LNHDA and CDR2 SQIVND (reference sequence). Study conclusions and caveats: In two of eight donors, the top clonotype was HLA-C-restricted CMV-specific.

About this clonotype itself: Its antigen is still unknown.

TCRdb re-analysed the reads in MiXCR, keeping a single row per CDR3 protein. The table has roughly 220,000 distinct CDR3 sequences, less than 50% seen once. V gene TRBV19 combines with J gene TRBJ2-1; 13 positions agree with TRBD2. Sequenced material: CD8+ T cells from cultured PBMCs, taken from culture after CMV antigen stimulation. The clonotype originates from a human donor in good health (CMV status not recorded). Some clones in this sample may be carry-over from other donors' samples. CDR3 amino acids: CASSIARLAGGYNEQFF. The CDR3 region has the DNA TGTGCCAGTAGTATAGCGAGACTAGCGGGGGGCTACAATGAGCAGTTCTTC.